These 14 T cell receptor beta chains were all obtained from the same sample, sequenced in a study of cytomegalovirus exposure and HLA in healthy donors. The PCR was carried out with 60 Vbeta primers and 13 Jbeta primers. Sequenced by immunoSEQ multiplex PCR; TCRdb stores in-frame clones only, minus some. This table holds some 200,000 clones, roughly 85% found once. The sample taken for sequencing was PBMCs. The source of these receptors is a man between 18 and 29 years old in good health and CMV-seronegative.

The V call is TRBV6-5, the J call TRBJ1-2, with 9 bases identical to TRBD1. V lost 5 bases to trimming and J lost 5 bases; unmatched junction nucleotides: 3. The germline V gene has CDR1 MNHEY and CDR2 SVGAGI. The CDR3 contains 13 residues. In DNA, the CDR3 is TGTGCCAGCAGTAGGGACAGGGATTATGGCTACACCTTC. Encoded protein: CASSRDRDYGYTF.

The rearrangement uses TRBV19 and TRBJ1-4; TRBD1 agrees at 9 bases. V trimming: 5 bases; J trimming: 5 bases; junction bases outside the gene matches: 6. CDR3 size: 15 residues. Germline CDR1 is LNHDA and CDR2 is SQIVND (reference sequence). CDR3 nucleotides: TGTGCCAGTAGTGGAACAGGGGGCTCGAATGAAAAACTGTTTTTT. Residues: CASSGTGGSNEKLFF.

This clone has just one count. CDR3 amino acids: CASSAFAPGQGALGSGANVLTF. The CDR3 region has the DNA TGTGCCAGTAGTGCCTTTGCTCCGGGACAGGGGGCGCTAGGCTCTGGGGCCAACGTCCTGACTTTC. The rearrangement links TRBV19 to TRBJ2-6, with 12 bases fitting TRBD1. CDR1 is LNHDA, CDR2 SQIVND, per germline (reference sequence). The CDR3 runs to 22 residues. The trim removed 5 bases at V and 0 bases at J, leaving 17 bases unmatched.

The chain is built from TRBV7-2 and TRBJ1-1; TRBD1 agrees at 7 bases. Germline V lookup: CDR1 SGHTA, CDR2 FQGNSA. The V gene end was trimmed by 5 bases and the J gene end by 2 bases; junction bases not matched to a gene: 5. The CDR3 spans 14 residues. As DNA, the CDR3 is TGTGCCAGCAGCCGACAGGGTTTAAACACTGAAGCTTTCTTT. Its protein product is CASSRQGLNTEAFF.

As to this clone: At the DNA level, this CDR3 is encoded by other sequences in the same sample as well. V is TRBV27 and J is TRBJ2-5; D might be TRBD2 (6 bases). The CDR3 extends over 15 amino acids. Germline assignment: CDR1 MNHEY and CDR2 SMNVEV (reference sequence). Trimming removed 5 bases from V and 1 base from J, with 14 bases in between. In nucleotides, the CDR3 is TGTGCCAGCAGTACCTTAGCGGAGCCCCAAGAGACCCAGTACTTC. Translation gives CASSTLAEPQETQYF.

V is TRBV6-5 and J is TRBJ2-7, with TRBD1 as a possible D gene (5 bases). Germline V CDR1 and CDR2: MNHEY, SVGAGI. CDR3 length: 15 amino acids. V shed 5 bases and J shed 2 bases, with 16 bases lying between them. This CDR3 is CASSPRWSTAYEQYF. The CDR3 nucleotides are TGTGCCAGCAGTCCCAGATGGTCGACAGCCTACGAGCAGTACTTC.

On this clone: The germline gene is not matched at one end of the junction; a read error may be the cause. CDR3 protein: CASSYSFTDLDYERYF. The CDR3 nucleotides read TGTGCCAGCAGTTACTCGTTTACGGACCTTGACTACGAGCGGTACTTC. The chain combines TRBV6-5 with TRBJ2-7, with D possibly matching TRBD2 (5 bases). CDR1 is MNHEY, CDR2 SVGAGI, per germline. The CDR3 covers 16 residues.

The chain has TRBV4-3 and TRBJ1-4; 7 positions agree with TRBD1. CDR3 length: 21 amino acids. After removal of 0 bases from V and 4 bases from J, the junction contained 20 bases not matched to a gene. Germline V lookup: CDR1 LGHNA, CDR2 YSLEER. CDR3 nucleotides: TGCGCCAGCAGCCAAGATAGCCCGACAGGGTCGGAAAACGTCAATAATGAAAAACTGTTTTTT. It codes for CASSQDSPTGSENVNNEKLFF.

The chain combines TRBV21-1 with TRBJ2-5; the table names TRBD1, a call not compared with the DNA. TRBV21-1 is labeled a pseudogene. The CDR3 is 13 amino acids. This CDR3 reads CASSEQGAKTQYF. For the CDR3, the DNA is TGTGCCAGCAGCGAACAGGGGGCGAAGACCCAGTACTTC.

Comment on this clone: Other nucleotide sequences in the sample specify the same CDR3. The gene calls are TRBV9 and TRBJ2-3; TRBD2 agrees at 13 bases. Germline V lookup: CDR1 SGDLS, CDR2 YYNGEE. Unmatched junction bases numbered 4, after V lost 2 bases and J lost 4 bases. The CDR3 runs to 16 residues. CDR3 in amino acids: CASSVTSGGAPDTQYF. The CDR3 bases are TGTGCCAGCAGCGTCACTAGCGGGGGGGCCCCAGATACGCAGTATTTT.

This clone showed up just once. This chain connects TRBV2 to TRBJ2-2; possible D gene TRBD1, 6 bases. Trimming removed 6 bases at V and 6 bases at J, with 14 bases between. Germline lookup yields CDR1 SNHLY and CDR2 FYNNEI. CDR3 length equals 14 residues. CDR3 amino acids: CASSQSGVPGELFF. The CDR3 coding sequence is TGTGCCAGCAGCCAGTCAGGGGTACCCGGGGAGCTGTTTTTT.

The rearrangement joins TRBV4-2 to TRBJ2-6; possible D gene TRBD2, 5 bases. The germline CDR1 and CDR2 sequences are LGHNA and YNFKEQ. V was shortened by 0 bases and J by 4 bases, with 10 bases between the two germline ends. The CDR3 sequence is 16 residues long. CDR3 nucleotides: TGTGCCAGCAGCCAAGACGGAGGTACCGGGGCCAACGTCCTGACTTTC. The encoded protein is CASSQDGGTGANVLTF.

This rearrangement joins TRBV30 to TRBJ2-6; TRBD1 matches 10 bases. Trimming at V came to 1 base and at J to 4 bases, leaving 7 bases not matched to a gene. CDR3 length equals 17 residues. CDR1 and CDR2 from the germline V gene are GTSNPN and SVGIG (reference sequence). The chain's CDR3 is CAWSGVTGGAGANVLTF. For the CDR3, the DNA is TGTGCCTGGAGTGGGGTGACAGGGGGCGCCGGGGCCAACGTCCTGACTTTC.

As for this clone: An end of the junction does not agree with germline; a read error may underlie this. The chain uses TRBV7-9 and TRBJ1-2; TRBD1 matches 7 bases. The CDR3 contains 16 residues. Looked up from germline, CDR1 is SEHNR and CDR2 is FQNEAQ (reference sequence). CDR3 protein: CSSSLAPDRINYGYTF. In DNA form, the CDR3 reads TGTTCCAGCAGCTTAGCTCCGGACAGGATTAACTATGGCTACACCTTC.